These 22 T cell receptor beta chains share one sample of origin, sequenced in a study of blood T cell repertoires in COVID-19. Clones were sequenced by immunoSEQ multiplex PCR, and TCRdb holds only the in-frame ones, with some missing. The sample contains more than 200,000 clones, roughly nine tenths of which appear only once. Sequencing used peripheral blood. The receptor set was obtained from a man aged 35 to 55 with acute or convalescent COVID-19.

J is TRBJ1-2 and V is TRBV28; D may be TRBD1 (5 bases). V was clipped by 6 bases and J by 2 bases, with 16 bases between them. In germline, CDR1 is MDHEN, CDR2 SYDVKM. The CDR3 sequence is 15 residues long. In DNA, the CDR3 is TGTGCCAGCAGGGGTACTACAGGTTTGAACTATGGCTACACCTTC. It yields the protein CASRGTTGLNYGYTF.

This clone was detected a few times. The J gene is TRBJ1-3, the V gene TRBV7-9; no clear D. In germline, CDR1 is SEHNR, CDR2 FQNEAQ (reference sequence). This CDR3 is built from 14 residues. Trimming left V 2 bases short and J 8 bases short, with 13 bases between. The CDR3 nucleotides are TGTGCCAGCAGCTTATCGATTTGGAGGGACACCATATATTTT. Protein sequence: CASSLSIWRDTIYF.

This clone has just one count. The genes are TRBV12-3 or TRBV12-4 and TRBJ1-1; 7 positions agree with TRBD1. J gave up 7 bases and V 7 bases, and 9 bases lay outside the gene matches. CDR3 length: 13 amino acids. CDR3 region: CASIDRDRYEAFF. The CDR3 nucleotides are TGTGCCAGCATCGACCGGGACAGATATGAAGCTTTCTTT.

This chain connects TRBV19 to TRBJ2-1; 9 bases fit TRBD2. CDR1 is LNHDA, CDR2 SQIVND, per germline (reference sequence). The CDR3 length is 16 residues. The junction had 10 bases not matched to a gene; V was cut back by 7 bases and J by 3 bases. This chain's CDR3 is CASKASGTMSYNEQFF. CDR3 bases: TGTGCCAGTAAGGCTAGCGGGACTATGAGCTACAATGAGCAGTTCTTC.

J is TRBJ2-7 and V is TRBV6-5, with 7 positions matching TRBD2. V dropped 2 bases and J dropped 0; count of bases not matched to a gene: 7. The CDR3 sequence is 16 residues long. CDR1 and CDR2 from the germline V gene are MNHEY and SVGAGI. CDR3 sequence reads: CASSYNLAGSSYEQYF. In DNA, the CDR3 is TGTGCCAGCAGTTACAACTTAGCGGGTAGCTCCTACGAGCAGTACTTC.

The CDR3 region has the DNA TGTGCCAGTAGTCCCCGGACTAGCGGGTACCAAGAGACCCAGTACTTC. It specifies CASSPRTSGYQETQYF. V is TRBV19 and J is TRBJ2-5; 11 nucleotides line up with TRBD2. The J segment lost 0 bases and the V segment lost 5 bases, leaving 5 bases of the junction unmatched. This CDR3 contains 16 residues. Germline CDR1 and CDR2: LNHDA and SQIVND (reference sequence).

This clone occurred once. The CDR3 DNA follows: TGTGCCAGCAGCCACTCGGGGTGGACAGATACTTTCTCCTACGAGCAGTACTTC. This gives the protein CASSHSGWTDTFSYEQYF. This rearrangement joins TRBV5-6 to TRBJ2-7; the D gene is possibly TRBD1 (6 bases). The germline gives CDR1 SGHDT, CDR2 YYEEEE. The CDR3 spans 18 residues. V was shortened by 4 bases and J by 0 bases, with 23 bases between the two germline ends. Full variable domain (remainder filled in from reference TRBV5-6 and TRBJ2-7): DAGVTQSPTHLIKTRGQQVTLRCSPKSGHDTVSWYQQALGQGPQFIFQYYEEEERQRGNFPDRFSGHQFPNYSSELNVNALLLGDSALYLCASSHSGWTDTFSYEQYFGPGTRLTVT.

The chain joins TRBV28 to TRBJ2-7, with TRBD1 matching over 8 bases. Trimming took 0 bases from V and 5 from J; bases not matched to a gene: 6. The CDR3 has 15 residues. Germline V gene sequence: CDR1 MDHEN, CDR2 SYDVKM. CDR3 protein: CASSLWTGAEDEQYF. The CDR3 DNA is TGTGCCAGCAGTTTATGGACAGGGGCTGAGGACGAGCAGTACTTC. Full variable domain (outside the CDR3, taken from reference TRBV28 and TRBJ2-7): DVKVTQSSRYLVKRTGEKVFLECVQDMDHENMFWYRQDPGLGLRLIYFSYDVKMKEKGDIPEGYSVSREKKERFSLILESASTNQTSMYLCASSLWTGAEDEQYFGPGTRLTVT.

The gene calls are TRBV14 and TRBJ2-7; TRBD2 might be the D (5 bases). V lost 2 bases and J 7 bases, leaving 15 bases between the germline ends. The CDR3 loop spans 14 amino acids. Germline V gene lookup returns CDR1 SGHDN and CDR2 FVKESK. DNA for the CDR3: TGTGCCAGCAGCCAAAGTCTAGCATCGGGGGAGCAGTACTTC. This gives the protein CASSQSLASGEQYF. The full variable domain, with the rest looked up from reference TRBV14 and TRBJ2-7, is EAGVTQFPSHSVIEKGQTVTLRCDPISGHDNLYWYRRVMGKEIKFLLHFVKESKQDESGMPNNRFLAERTGGTYSTLKVQPAELEDSGVYFCASSQSLASGEQYFGPGTRLTVT.

The V call is TRBV19, the J call TRBJ1-2, with 8 bases fitting TRBD1. CDR3 length: 16 amino acids. Germline V gives CDR1 LNHDA, CDR2 SQIVND (reference sequence). V trimming: 2 bases; J trimming: 5 bases; junction bases outside the gene matches: 10. CDR3 in DNA: TGTGCCAGTAGTATAACCCCCCGACAGGGGAGATATGGCTACACCTTC. Protein: CASSITPRQGRYGYTF.

The chain carries TRBV7-6 and TRBJ2-7; D perhaps matches TRBD2 (5 bases). Germline CDR1 is SGHVS and CDR2 is FNYEAQ. V lost 5 bases to trimming and J lost 0 bases, with 14 bases between them. The CDR3 spans 15 residues. CDR3 DNA sequence: TGTGCCAGCAGCGCCCAGACTACCCTCTCCTACGAGCAGTACTTC. Translation: CASSAQTTLSYEQYF.

The genes are TRBV7-3 and TRBJ1-2, with TRBD1 matching 8 bases. This CDR3 has 13 residues. Trimming took 4 bases from V and 8 from J; bases not matched to a gene: 6. Germline-derived CDR1 and CDR2 are SGHTA and FQGTGA. In DNA form, the CDR3 reads TGTGCCAGCAGCTCTGGACAGGGACGAGGCTACACCTTC. Translation gives CASSSGQGRGYTF.

V usage is TRBV30 and J usage is TRBJ2-5; TRBD1 agrees at 8 bases. The CDR3 runs 15 residues. V lost 5 bases to trimming and J lost 1 base; unmatched junction nucleotides: 9. CDR1 and CDR2 from the germline V gene are GTSNPN and SVGIG (reference sequence). CDR3 region: CAWAGTGGFQETQYF. CDR3 sequence (DNA): TGTGCCTGGGCAGGGACAGGAGGATTCCAAGAGACCCAGTACTTC.

CDR3 amino acids: CAGRAGERVGYTF. The CDR3 DNA sequence: TGTGCCGGACGGGCAGGGGAACGAGTCGGCTACACCTTC. The V gene is TRBV30, the J gene TRBJ1-2; possible D gene TRBD1, 6 bases. The CDR3 is made up of 13 amino acids. Germline V lookup: CDR1 GTSNPN, CDR2 SVGIG (reference sequence). Trimming shortened V by 8 bases and J by 8 bases, and 21 bases separated the two germline ends.

The chain is built from TRBV30 and TRBJ2-7, with D tentatively TRBD1 (6 bases). This CDR3 contains 13 residues. Germline V CDR1 and CDR2: GTSNPN, SVGIG (reference sequence). V was trimmed by 2 bases and J by 6 bases, leaving 14 bases between them. The CDR3 protein is CAWSNRVLGEQYF. Written as DNA, the CDR3 is TGTGCCTGGAGTAACAGGGTTTTAGGCGAGCAGTACTTC.

This chain's CDR3 is CASSPTGGYEKLFF. In DNA form, the CDR3 reads TGTGCCAGCAGCCCGACAGGGGGATATGAAAAACTGTTTTTT. The genes are TRBV6-5 and TRBJ1-4; 9 bases fit TRBD1. The germline V gene encodes CDR1 MNHEY and CDR2 SVGAGI. The CDR3 is made up of 14 amino acids. J was trimmed by 6 bases and V by 6 bases; bases with no gene match: 5.

The chain combines TRBV9 with TRBJ2-3; 8 nucleotides match TRBD2. The ends lost 0 bases at V and 7 bases at J; junction bases unmatched: 19. The CDR3 length is 19 residues. CDR1 is SGDLS, CDR2 YYNGEE, per germline. CDR3 coding DNA: TGTGCCAGCAGCGTAGCCCCTGTCGCGACTAGCGCGAGCGGGTATACGCAGTATTTT. Its translation: CASSVAPVATSASGYTQYF. Variable domain in full (rest from reference TRBV9 and TRBJ2-3): DSGVTQTPKHLITATGQRVTLRCSPRSGDLSVYWYQQSLDQGLQFLIQYYNGEERAKGNILERFSAQQFPDLHSELNLSSLELGDSALYFCASSVAPVATSASGYTQYFGPGTRLTVL.

This clone was seen a single time. J is TRBJ2-7 and V is TRBV9; the match to TRBD2 covers 7 bases. This CDR3 is 14 amino acids long. V was pared by 1 base and J by 0 bases, with 1 base of the junction left unmatched. CDR1 is SGDLS, CDR2 YYNGEE, per germline. This chain's CDR3 is CASSVRGDSYEQYF. In DNA form, the CDR3 reads TGTGCCAGCAGCGTACGGGGGGACTCCTACGAGCAGTACTTC.

The V call is TRBV7-9, the J call TRBJ1-4; TRBD1 matches 8 bases. Germline-derived CDR1 and CDR2 are SEHNR and FQNEAQ (reference sequence). The CDR3 has 15 residues. V lost 6 bases to trimming and J lost 8 bases; unmatched junction nucleotides: 11. The CDR3 spells CASRPAGQGREKLFF. DNA of the CDR3: TGTGCCAGCAGACCAGCCGGACAGGGCCGGGAAAAACTGTTTTTT.

V usage is TRBV4-1 and J usage is TRBJ1-2; TRBD1 matches at 8 bases. With V trimmed by 0 bases and J by 3 bases, 6 bases remained unmatched. The germline CDR1 and CDR2 sequences are MGHRA and YSYEKL. The CDR3 contains 16 residues. In DNA, the CDR3 is TGCGCCAGCAGCCAAGAAGGGACAGGCAATTACTATGGCTACACCTTC. It specifies CASSQEGTGNYYGYTF.

This clone was seen a few times. This chain connects TRBV29-1 to TRBJ2-5; 10 bases are a match to TRBD1. With V trimmed by 3 bases and J by 6 bases, 7 bases remained unmatched. The CDR3 is made up of 14 amino acids. CDR1 and CDR2 from the germline V gene are SQVTM and ANQGSEA. This CDR3 reads CSVERQGAGKTQYF. The CDR3 region has the DNA TGCAGCGTTGAGAGACAGGGGGCGGGAAAGACCCAGTACTTC.

The chain links TRBV7-9 to TRBJ2-7; a possible D gene is TRBD2 (5 bases). This CDR3 region has 13 residues. Germline V CDR1 and CDR2: SEHNR, FQNEAQ (reference sequence). The V gene lost 5 bases and the J gene lost 5 bases, with 13 bases spanning the gap. In nucleotides, the CDR3 is TGTGCCAGCAGCATCGGACTGAAGGACGAGCAGTACTTC. This translates into CASSIGLKDEQYF. The variable domain in full, with the rest retrieved from reference TRBV7-9 and TRBJ2-7, is DTGVSQNPRHKITKRGQNVTFRCDPISEHNRLYWYRQTLGQGPEFLTYFQNEAQLEKSRLLSDRFSAERPKGSFSTLEIQRTEQGDSAMYLCASSIGLKDEQYFGPGTRLTVT.